This TCR beta chain was sequenced in a study of T cells expressing NK-cell markers. Remarks on this clonotype: The antigen is unknown.

The CDR3 length is 13 residues. CDR1 and CDR2 (germline): SGHTA, FQGNSA. Scientists made TCR beta cDNA using 5'RACE template switching with UMIs. After re-calling the 5' RACE reads, TCRdb lists one entry per CDR3 protein, DNA absent. The sample holds hundreds of thousands of distinct CDR3 sequences. The study's findings and limits: Whether expanded NKG2C+ T cell clones recognized HCMV stayed uncertain.

The chain uses TRBV7-2 and TRBJ1-1; as DNA is missing, the TRBD1 call by TCRdb cannot be tested. The sequencing sample was made of blood T cells: a sorted CD56 or NKG2C T cell subset, CD4+ or CD8+ T cells, or bulk PBMC T cells (not recorded which). This TCR came from a man aged 18 to 35 in good health. CDR3 residues: CASSPTTASEAFF. Variable domain in full (rest from reference TRBV7-2 and TRBJ1-1): GAGVSQSPSNKVTEKGKDVELRCDPISGHTALYWYRQSLGQGLEFLIYFQGNSAPDKSGLPSDRFSAERTGGSVSTLTIQRTQQEDSAVYLCASSPTTASEAFFGQGTRLTVV.